These 20 T cell receptor beta chains were all obtained from the same sample, sequenced in a study of shared clonotypes between healthy human individuals. Generated by immunoSEQ multiplex PCR, the TCRdb table keeps only in-frame clones and is missing some. The sample shows a few hundred thousand clones, just over 65% of them seen only once. The sample taken for sequencing was memory CD4+ T cells sorted from blood. Subset meaning: CD45RA-negative fraction. The receptor set was obtained from a man in his thirties or forties in good health.

The chain has TRBV15 and TRBJ2-7; 13 bases agree with TRBD2. This CDR3 contains 18 residues. Per germline, CDR1 LNHNV and CDR2 YYDKDF (reference sequence). J was trimmed by 6 bases and V by 0 bases; bases with no gene match: 11. Written as DNA, the CDR3 is TGTGCCACCAGCAGAGACATAGGACTAGCGGGAGAGGGGCTCGAGCAGTACTTC. Its protein product is CATSRDIGLAGEGLEQYF.

The rearrangement joins TRBV27 to TRBJ2-7; no firm D call. Germline V gene data show CDR1 as MNHEY and CDR2 as SMNVEV (reference sequence). V was shortened by 1 base and J by 4 bases, with 14 bases between the two germline ends. The CDR3 contains 15 residues. As DNA, the CDR3 is TGTGCCAGCAGTTTATGGATCCGGTTCTCGTACGAGCAGTACTTC. The encoded protein is CASSLWIRFSYEQYF.

This clone was observed many times. This chain links TRBV5-4 with TRBJ2-5; 7 bases fit TRBD1. The CDR3 totals 15 residues. V lost 0 bases to trimming and J lost 9 bases; unmatched junction nucleotides: 11. CDR1 and CDR2 from the germline V gene are SGHNT and YYREEE (reference sequence). The CDR3: CASSLEGQRRGSQYF. In DNA form, the CDR3 reads TGTGCCAGCAGCTTGGAGGGACAGCGCAGAGGGTCCCAGTACTTC.

The CDR3 DNA reads as TGTGCCAGCTCATCCACTGACTCTGGGGCCAACGTCCTGACTTTC. Encoded protein: CASSSTDSGANVLTF. The chain links TRBV18 to TRBJ2-6; unclear D gene. The germline gives CDR1 KGHSH, CDR2 LQKENI. Trimming cost V 5 bases and J 0 bases, with 8 bases left between them. There are 15 residues in the CDR3.

The rearrangement links TRBV28 to TRBJ1-5; D ambiguous. Germline CDR1 MDHEN, CDR2 SYDVKM. The CDR3 is made up of 17 amino acids. Trimming took 2 bases from V and 7 from J, leaving 21 bases between them. The CDR3 is CASSLIGGRVSYQPQHF. The CDR3 nucleotides read TGTGCCAGCAGTTTAATTGGAGGGAGGGTATCGTACCAGCCCCAGCATTTT. Complete variable domain (other parts from reference TRBV28 and TRBJ1-5): DVKVTQSSRYLVKRTGEKVFLECVQDMDHENMFWYRQDPGLGLRLIYFSYDVKMKEKGDIPEGYSVSREKKERFSLILESASTNQTSMYLCASSLIGGRVSYQPQHFGDGTRLSIL.

The V and J genes are TRBV27 and TRBJ1-1; D is uncertain. Germline loops: CDR1 MNHEY, CDR2 SMNVEV (reference sequence). Trimming removed 0 bases from V and 5 bases from J, with 16 bases in between. This CDR3 contains 16 residues. CDR3 sequence (DNA): TGTGCCAGCAGTTTATCCTCCGAGGGCTTAGGAACTGAAGCTTTCTTT. This translates into CASSLSSEGLGTEAFF.

The V gene is TRBV7-6, the J gene TRBJ2-1; 7 positions agree with TRBD2. The CDR3 runs 14 residues. CDR1 SGHVS and CDR2 FNYEAQ come from the germline V gene. Unmatched junction bases numbered 7, after V lost 2 bases and J lost 9 bases. CDR3 DNA sequence: TGTGCCAGCAGCTTACATCCAAGCGGGGTTGAGCAGTTCTTC. Translating gives CASSLHPSGVEQFF.

J is TRBJ2-7 and V is TRBV12-5; maybe TRBD1 (5 bases). V was clipped by 6 bases and J by 5 bases, with 17 bases between them. Per germline, CDR1 LGHNT and CDR2 FRNRAP. The CDR3 contains 14 residues. The CDR3 region is CASGSGDSFDEQYF. The CDR3 nucleotides read TGTGCTAGTGGCTCCGGTGACAGTTTCGACGAGCAGTACTTC.

The chain combines TRBV7-2 with TRBJ2-7, with D perhaps TRBD1 (5 bases). CDR1 and CDR2 (germline): SGHTA, FQGNSA. The V end lost 8 bases, the J end lost 6 bases, and 20 bases lay between the germline ends. The CDR3 totals 14 residues. DNA for the CDR3: TGTGCCAGCTCCCTATACCCTCTCCAGGGCGAGCAGTACTTC. It yields the protein CASSLYPLQGEQYF.

This clone has a handful of counts. This rearrangement joins TRBV6-1 to TRBJ1-4; 10 bases agree with TRBD1. There are 14 residues in the CDR3. V shed 8 bases and J 7 bases; nucleotides not matched to a gene: 7. CDR1 is MNHNS, CDR2 SASEGT, per germline. The CDR3 nucleotides read TGTGCCAGCCGATCGGGACAGGGGTTTGAAAAACTGTTTTTT. This gives the protein CASRSGQGFEKLFF.

The V gene is TRBV4-3, the J gene TRBJ2-2, with TRBD2 matching over 10 bases. The CDR3 totals 15 residues. The V gene end was trimmed by 8 bases and the J gene end by 7 bases; junction bases not matched to a gene: 10. The germline V gene has CDR1 LGHNA and CDR2 YSLEER. The CDR3 DNA reads TGCGCCAGCGGGGCTAGCGGGAGCTGGAGCGGGGAGCTGTTTTTT. The encoded protein is CASGASGSWSGELFF.

The chain carries TRBV5-1 and TRBJ2-5, with 13 nucleotides matching TRBD2. J lost 3 bases, V lost 1 base, and 6 bases had no gene match. This CDR3 contains 17 residues. Germline V gene sequence: CDR1 SGHRS, CDR2 YFSETQ. The CDR3 DNA follows: TGCGCCAGCAGCTTGTTCGGGACTAGCGGGGTAGAAGAGACCCAGTACTTC. Translating it yields CASSLFGTSGVEETQYF.

This clone has more than one count but fewer than ten. The V call is TRBV7-7, the J call TRBJ2-2; 7 bases map to TRBD1. Germline CDR1 SSHAT, CDR2 FNYEAQ (reference sequence). After removal of 10 bases from V and 7 bases from J, the junction contained 6 bases not matched to a gene. This CDR3 comprises 12 residues. DNA of the CDR3: TGTGCCACGACACAGGGGTTCGGGGAGCTGTTTTTT. Residues: CATTQGFGELFF.

The table lists this clone with a count of one. This chain connects TRBV5-1 to TRBJ2-7; 9 bases agree with TRBD2. Germline CDR1 SGHRS, CDR2 YFSETQ. CDR3 length: 18 amino acids. The J segment lost 6 bases and the V segment lost 0 bases, leaving 16 bases of the junction unmatched. The CDR3 DNA reads as TGCGCCAGCAGCTTGGGCCCCCTCCGGGGTCTAGCGGGACCCGAGCAGTACTTC. Protein product: CASSLGPLRGLAGPEQYF.

This clone turned up a few times. The V call is TRBV7-2, the J call TRBJ2-7; either TRBD1 or TRBD2 may supply D (5 bases each). Trimming took 3 bases from V and 4 from J, leaving 7 bases between them. Germline CDR1 reads SGHTA; CDR2 reads FQGNSA. The CDR3 sequence is 12 residues long. CDR3 residues: CASSFEGYEQYF. DNA of the CDR3: TGTGCCAGCAGCTTCGAGGGGTACGAGCAGTACTTC.

As to this clone: This likely stems from a read error, as it lies one base from a far larger clone. This sample includes further DNA sequences coding for the same CDR3. The chain combines TRBV6-5 with TRBJ1-2; no reliable D call. The germline V and J ends were trimmed by 4 bases and 4 bases, with 4 bases remaining between them. This CDR3 has 11 residues. CDR1 and CDR2 (germline): MNHEY, SVGAGI. CDR3 sequence: CASSSGYGYTF. The CDR3 nucleotides read TGTGCCAGCAGTTCAGGCTATGGCTACACCTTC.

This chain uses TRBV14 with TRBJ2-3; 13 nucleotides match TRBD2. Per germline, CDR1 SGHDN and CDR2 FVKESK. The CDR3 contains 18 residues. V trimming: 3 bases; J trimming: 2 bases; junction bases outside the gene matches: 8. The CDR3 region has the DNA TGTGCCAGCAGCCATATCCCGGGACTAGCGGGGCCCACAGATACGCAGTATTTT. Translation gives CASSHIPGLAGPTDTQYF.

The V and J genes are TRBV19 and TRBJ1-1; D is perhaps TRBD1 (6 bases). The CDR3 is made up of 14 amino acids. From germline, CDR1 is LNHDA and CDR2 SQIVND (reference sequence). Deletions cut 4 bases from V and 5 bases from J, with 14 bases between. The CDR3 spells CASSSGGAPTEAFF. The DNA for the CDR3 is TGTGCCAGTAGTAGTGGGGGGGCCCCTACTGAAGCTTTCTTT.

The gene calls are TRBV11-1 and TRBJ2-7; 8 nucleotides line up with TRBD1. The CDR3 has 14 amino acids. In germline, CDR1 is SGHAT, CDR2 FQDESV (reference sequence). With 6 bases clipped from V and 5 bases from J, the junction kept 9 bases outside the gene matches. The CDR3 loop is CASRDQQGDDEQYF. The CDR3 DNA is TGTGCCAGCAGGGACCAACAGGGGGACGACGAGCAGTACTTC. Full variable domain (missing parts from reference TRBV11-1 and TRBJ2-7): EAEVAQSPRYKITEKSQAVAFWCDPISGHATLYWYRQILGQGPELLVQFQDESVVDDSQLPKDRFSAERLKGVDSTLKIQPAELGDSAMYLCASRDQQGDDEQYFGPGTRLTVT.

The chain combines TRBV15 with TRBJ1-2; D is undetermined. The germline gives CDR1 LNHNV, CDR2 YYDKDF (reference sequence). V was cut by 0 bases and J by 7 bases, with 15 bases left in between. The CDR3 runs to 15 residues. The chain's CDR3 is CATSRDHKFTGGYTF. CDR3 DNA: TGTGCCACCAGCAGAGATCATAAGTTTACCGGTGGCTACACCTTC.